Given below is one T cell receptor beta chain in context. Its antigen remains undetermined. Base quality data are lacking; no much larger clone is found one base away. The data stem from a study of shared T cell receptors in the human thymus (dated by TCRdb to the early 2020s). For context, the study as a whole: The study investigated the way shared, self-reactive T-cell receptor alpha chains are produced in the human thymus.

V is cut by 5 bases and J by 0 bases, and the space between the germline ends is 14 bases. The germline V gene provides CDR1 ENHRY and CDR2 SYGVKD. Including the terminal cysteine and phenylalanine, the CDR3 comprises 16 residues. Only the CDR3 portion is preserved as DNA: 48 bases, with reading frame beginning at the first base. The method behind the library was the immunoSEQ multiplex PCR assay. TCRdb carries this immuneACCESS record with in-frame sequences only. Its versions omit some clonotypes, under half of them owing to an unresolved V gene in the studies checked, with the rest unexplained. The sample profile shows approximately 68,000 clones; about 95% of them were found once. Approximately 0.035% of the sample is taken by the ten largest.

This sequence was found in a human donor. The chain uses TRBV10-3 and TRBJ2-1, with TRBD1 tentatively as D gene (5 bases match). The sample comprised thymocytes. The CDR3 reads CAISSIPGFSYNEQFF. DNA sequence: TGTGCCATCAGTTCGATTCCAGGGTTCTCCTACAATGAGCAGTTCTTC.